The sequence of this TCR beta chain was determined in a study of blood T cells in healthy people across ages. Together with a sample-barcoded 5' primer, a J-beta primer mix was included in a second PCR lasting roughly 6 to 12 cycles. TCRdb re-called the 5' RACE reads through MiXCR, storing one row per CDR3 protein. Of more than 500,000 distinct CDR3 sequences detected, about 29% appear once; the ten largest clones hold approximately 3.3%. Germline CDR1 GTSNPN, CDR2 SVGIG (reference sequence). This CDR3 is built from 13 residues. Trimming stripped 6 bases from V and 5 bases from J, with 16 bases between. The same sample was also used in a study of T cells of mothers and their children. That source notes: For unrelated pairs as for related ones, thymic selection shapes TCR recombination output similarly.

This TCR was sampled from a boy aged 2-9 years in good health. The rearrangement uses TRBV30 and TRBJ2-5; D is undetermined. The sequencing sample was made of blood. The CDR3 region is CACFIDQRETQYF. CDR3 nucleotide sequence: TGTGCCTGTTTCATCGACCAGAGGGAGACCCAGTACTTC.